Below are 6 T cell receptor beta chains sequenced from a single sample in a study of OX40 agonist ivuxolimab in advanced cancers. Here immunoSEQ multiplex PCR was the method, and the copy in TCRdb shows in-frame clones only, minus some. The table includes 75,000 to 100,000 clones, 91% detected once. The specimen comprised CD4+ or CD8+ T cells sorted from blood, sampled in a trial of the OX40 agonist ivuxolimab. The receptors come from an adult with an advanced solid tumor such as melanoma, head and neck, liver or kidney cancer.

V and J are TRBV28 and TRBJ1-4; 12 bases are a match to TRBD1. The CDR3 totals 17 residues. V shed 4 bases and J 4 bases; nucleotides not matched to a gene: 7. The germline V gene encodes CDR1 MDHEN and CDR2 SYDVKM. This chain's CDR3 is CASSSPGQGAGNEKLFF. The CDR3 bases are TGTGCCAGCAGTTCTCCGGGACAGGGGGCGGGTAATGAAAAACTGTTTTTT. The variable domain in full, completed from reference TRBV28 and TRBJ1-4, reads DVKVTQSSRYLVKRTGEKVFLECVQDMDHENMFWYRQDPGLGLRLIYFSYDVKMKEKGDIPEGYSVSREKKERFSLILESASTNQTSMYLCASSSPGQGAGNEKLFFGSGTQLSVL.

V usage is TRBV7-9 and J usage is TRBJ1-5; possibly TRBD1 for D (6 bases). V lost 1 base to trimming and J lost 2 bases, with 9 bases between them. The CDR3 has 15 residues. Germline V gives CDR1 SEHNR, CDR2 FQNEAQ (reference sequence). CDR3 bases: TGTGCCAGCAGCTTAGAGAACAGGGGCAATCAGCCCCAGCATTTT. It encodes CASSLENRGNQPQHF.

The V call is TRBV7-2, the J call TRBJ2-5; 8 bases line up with TRBD2. This CDR3 comprises 15 residues. Trimming took 0 bases from V and 4 from J; bases not matched to a gene: 4. The V gene's germline CDR1 is SGHTA and CDR2 FQGNSA. The CDR3 region has the DNA TGTGCCAGCAGCTTAGCGGGACTAGACGGAGAGACCCAGTACTTC. It specifies CASSLAGLDGETQYF.

The chain joins TRBV2 to TRBJ1-1; 9 bases line up with TRBD1. Trimming at V came to 0 bases and at J to 9 bases, leaving 8 bases not matched to a gene. The CDR3 loop spans 15 amino acids. CDR1 and CDR2 (germline): SNHLY, FYNNEI. The CDR3 DNA sequence: TGTGCCAGCAGTGAAGCGCATCCGGGACAGGGTAAAGCTTTCTTT. It codes for CASSEAHPGQGKAFF. Together with reference TRBV2 and TRBJ1-1, the CDR3 gives the full variable domain: EPEVTQTPSHQVTQMGQEVILRCVPISNHLYFYWYRQILGQKVEFLVSFYNNEISEKSEIFDDQFSVERPDGSNFTLKIRSTKLEDSAMYFCASSEAHPGQGKAFFGQGTRLTVV.

V gene TRBV7-8 combines with J gene TRBJ2-2; the match to TRBD2 covers 11 bases. Trimming removed 8 bases from V and 8 bases from J; junction bases left unmatched: 13. Per germline, CDR1 SGHVS and CDR2 FQNEAQ. This CDR3 comprises 16 residues. The CDR3 DNA sequence: TGTGCCAGCGGTCGGGGACTAGCGGAACAAAGGGGGGAGCTGTTTTTT. Protein sequence: CASGRGLAEQRGELFF.

The chain links TRBV5-4 to TRBJ1-2; D is perhaps TRBD1 (6 bases). This CDR3 has 15 amino acids. V shed 3 bases and J shed 2 bases, with 14 bases lying between them. CDR1 SGHNT and CDR2 YYREEE come from the germline V gene (reference sequence). CDR3 amino acids: CASSSRGAWNYGYTF. CDR3 sequence (DNA): TGTGCCAGCAGCTCCCGGGGGGCTTGGAACTATGGCTACACCTTC.